The rows below give T cell receptor beta chains drawn from one sample of a study of regulatory T cells in long-lasting Graves disease. TCRdb called the multiplex PCR reads again in MiXCR, with one record for every CDR3 protein. The repertoire has approximately 560,000 distinct CDR3 sequences, roughly 16% of them found once; the top ten carry around 12%. These data were also reused for a study on T cells in Graves' hyperthyroidism and ophthalmopathy.

The sequences come from peripheral blood mononuclear cells (PBMCs), collected at new diagnosis, from a patient treated with antithyroid drugs. The source of these receptors is a man aged 18 to 30 with Graves disease. CDR3s include the opening cysteine and the closing phenylalanine or tryptophan. Each record gives: D gene, clone size, J gene, V gene, CDR3 DNA, CDR3 protein. D genes are given only for firm matches. The size entry is marked missing in some rows and otherwise reads once, few, many or a size class.

D: TRBD2
size: few
J: TRBJ2-1
V: TRBV2
DNA: TGTGCCAGCAGTGAAGCGGGGACTAGCGGACACAATGAGCAGTTCTTC
CDR3: CASSEAGTSGHNEQFF

D: TRBD2
size: few
J: TRBJ2-2
V: TRBV30
DNA: TGTGCCTGGAGTGGGGCTAGCGGGAGAGGAAGATACACCGGGGAGCTGTTTTTT
CDR3: CAWSGASGRGRYTGELFF

D: -
size: few
J: TRBJ1-1
V: TRBV11-2
DNA: TGTGCCAGCAGCTTAGATTTGAGGCATGGACAAGCTTTCTTT
CDR3: CASSLDLRHGQAFF

D: -
size: -
J: TRBJ2-7
V: TRBV5-4
DNA: TGTGCCAGCAGCCCCGATGGGGCTCGCAGAAACGAGCAGTACTTC
CDR3: CASSPDGARRNEQYF

D: TRBD2
size: few
J: TRBJ2-1
V: TRBV19
DNA: TGTGCCAGTACCGCCTGGTCGCGGGAGTTCTACAATGAGCAGTTCTTC
CDR3: CASTAWSREFYNEQFF

D: -
size: many
J: TRBJ1-5
V: TRBV30
DNA: TGTGCCTGGAGTTTGGGGTCCAATCAGCCCCAGCATTTT
CDR3: CAWSLGSNQPQHF

D: -
size: -
J: TRBJ2-6
V: TRBV11-2
DNA: TGTGCCAGCAGCTTACAGGGCATCTCTGGGGCCAACGTCCTGACTTTC
CDR3: CASSLQGISGANVLTF

D: -
size: few
J: TRBJ2-7
V: TRBV2
DNA: TGTGCCAGCAGTGAAATGGGGGTCTACGAGCAGTACTTC
CDR3: CASSEMGVYEQYF

D: -
size: many
J: TRBJ1-2
V: TRBV2
DNA: TGTGCCAGCAGTGATGGGGAGCAGGGCCCGGGAGGCTACACCTTC
CDR3: CASSDGEQGPGGYTF

D: -
size: many
J: TRBJ1-1
V: TRBV12-3/TRBV12-4
DNA: TGTGCCAGCAGTGCTGGACCGGTGAGCGTGGGGAACACTGAAGCTTTCTTT
CDR3: CASSAGPVSVGNTEAFF

D: TRBD1
size: -
J: TRBJ2-7
V: TRBV27
DNA: TGTGCCAGCAGTTACCGACAGGGTTTCCCCTACGAGCAGTACTTC
CDR3: CASSYRQGFPYEQYF

D: TRBD2
size: -
J: TRBJ2-7
V: TRBV28
DNA: TGTGCCAGCAGTTTACAGGGACTAGCGGCATACGAGCAGTACTTC
CDR3: CASSLQGLAAYEQYF

D: TRBD2
size: many
J: TRBJ2-1
V: TRBV7-2
DNA: TGTGCCAGCAGCTTAGGGGAGGGCAAGCGAGGGTACAATGAGCAGTTCTTC
CDR3: CASSLGEGKRGYNEQFF

D: TRBD1
size: -
J: TRBJ1-1
V: TRBV30
DNA: TGTGCCGGACAGGGTTCTAGGAACACTGAAGCTTTCTTT
CDR3: CAGQGSRNTEAFF

D: TRBD1
size: -
J: TRBJ2-3
V: TRBV13
DNA: TGTGCCAGCAGCTCCTGGACAGGGGGCGATACGCAGTATTTT
CDR3: CASSSWTGGDTQYF

D: TRBD2
size: many
J: TRBJ2-1
V: TRBV2
DNA: TGTGCCAGCAGTGGTACTAGCGGCGACAATGAGCAGTTCTTC
CDR3: CASSGTSGDNEQFF

D: TRBD2
size: many
J: TRBJ2-3
V: TRBV2
DNA: TGTGCCAGCAGATTGCTAGCGGGGGGAAGCACAGATACGCAGTATTTT
CDR3: CASRLLAGGSTDTQYF

D: TRBD2
size: -
J: TRBJ2-7
V: TRBV29-1
DNA: TGCAGCGTTGAAGACTCGCGGGAGGGCCGGTACGAGCAGTACTTC
CDR3: CSVEDSREGRYEQYF

D: TRBD1
size: -
J: TRBJ1-1
V: TRBV30
DNA: TGTGCCTGGAGCGCCAGGACAGGGGGCAGAAACACTGAAGCTTTCTTT
CDR3: CAWSARTGGRNTEAFF

D: -
size: many
J: TRBJ2-3
V: TRBV5-1
DNA: TGTGCCAGCAGCTCCGGACCCGTAGCTTTGGCAGATACGCAGTATTTT
CDR3: CASSSGPVALADTQYF

D: -
size: -
J: TRBJ1-1
V: TRBV29-1
DNA: TGCAGCGTGGCGTTGGGTTTGAACACTGAAGCTTTCTTT
CDR3: CSVALGLNTEAFF

D: -
size: few
J: TRBJ1-1
V: TRBV5-5
DNA: TGTGCCAGCAGCTTGCAGGGAACGAACACTGAAGCTTTCTTT
CDR3: CASSLQGTNTEAFF

D: -
size: few
J: TRBJ1-6
V: TRBV7-3
DNA: TGTGCCAGCAGCTTGGGGGGGGCACGGTCTGGATCACCCCTCCACTTT
CDR3: CASSLGGARSGSPLHF

D: -
size: many
J: TRBJ1-1
V: TRBV7-8
DNA: TGTGCCAGCAGCTTAACAGGGCAGAACACTGAAGCTTTCTTT
CDR3: CASSLTGQNTEAFF

D: -
size: many
J: TRBJ1-5
V: TRBV10-2
DNA: TGCGCCAGCAGTGAGACCGGGGATCAGCCCCAGCATTTT
CDR3: CASSETGDQPQHF

D: TRBD2
size: many
J: TRBJ2-7
V: TRBV11-2
DNA: TGTGCCAGCAGCTTAGAGGGGGGGAGTACCTACGAGCAGTACTTC
CDR3: CASSLEGGSTYEQYF

D: TRBD2
size: few
J: TRBJ2-7
V: TRBV20-1
DNA: TGCAGTGCTCAGGGACTAGCGGCCTCCTACGAGCAGTACTTC
CDR3: CSAQGLAASYEQYF

D: -
size: -
J: TRBJ2-5
V: TRBV6-5
DNA: TGTGCCAGCAGTTACACAACCAGTGAGACCCAGTACTTC
CDR3: CASSYTTSETQYF

D: -
size: many
J: TRBJ2-1
V: TRBV20-1
DNA: TGCAGTGCCCCAAGGGGGTACAATGAGCAGTTCTTC
CDR3: CSAPRGYNEQFF

D: TRBD2
size: many
J: TRBJ2-5
V: TRBV12-3/TRBV12-4
DNA: TGTGCCAGCAGTTGGAGCGGGATACCCAAGTACCAAGAGACCCAGTACTTC
CDR3: CASSWSGIPKYQETQYF

D: -
size: few
J: TRBJ1-5
V: TRBV12-3/TRBV12-4
DNA: TGTGCCAGCAGTTTAGCCAGGGTGGGTAATCAGCCCCAGCATTTT
CDR3: CASSLARVGNQPQHF

D: -
size: -
J: TRBJ1-1
V: TRBV11-2
DNA: TGTGCCAGCAGCCTCCCACCCATGAACACTGAAGCTTTCTTT
CDR3: CASSLPPMNTEAFF

D: TRBD2
size: many
J: TRBJ2-1
V: TRBV30
DNA: TGTGCCTGGAGTGTCGTACTAGCGGGAGGGTATGAGCAGTTCTTC
CDR3: CAWSVVLAGGYEQFF

D: -
size: many
J: TRBJ2-5
V: TRBV7-3
DNA: TGTGCCAGCAGCTTAAATTCCGGGGAGACCCAGTACTTC
CDR3: CASSLNSGETQYF

D: TRBD2
size: few
J: TRBJ2-5
V: TRBV5-1
DNA: TGCGCCAGCAGGGAGGGACTAGCCCGTCCGACCCAGTACTTC
CDR3: CASREGLARPTQYF

D: TRBD2
size: -
J: TRBJ2-3
V: TRBV6-2/TRBV6-3
DNA: TGTGCCAGCAGTGAAGTGGCCCTCCGAGCGGGGGGGGCCACAGATACGCAGTATTTT
CDR3: CASSEVALRAGGATDTQYF

D: TRBD2
size: many
J: TRBJ2-1
V: TRBV5-1
DNA: TGCGCCAGCAGCTCCTCTAGCGGGGTATACAATGAGCAGTTCTTC
CDR3: CASSSSSGVYNEQFF

D: -
size: few
J: TRBJ2-7
V: TRBV3-1
DNA: TGTGCCAGCAGTGGACTTAAGCAGTACTTC
CDR3: CASSGLKQYF

D: -
size: -
J: TRBJ2-1
V: TRBV5-1
DNA: TGCGCCAGCAGCCTACTAACCGGGACGGTCTACAATGAGCAGTTCTTC
CDR3: CASSLLTGTVYNEQFF

D: TRBD2
size: many
J: TRBJ2-5
V: TRBV5-1
DNA: TGCGCCAGCAGCCTAACAGCGGGAGAGGGGACCCAGTACTTC
CDR3: CASSLTAGEGTQYF

D: -
size: -
J: TRBJ2-3
V: TRBV5-8
DNA: TGTGCCAGCAGCACCGAAGGGACCCACACAGATACGCAGTATTTT
CDR3: CASSTEGTHTDTQYF

D: -
size: many
J: TRBJ2-7
V: TRBV7-8
DNA: TGTGCCAGCAGCTTTACAGGGATAGACGAGCAGTACTTC
CDR3: CASSFTGIDEQYF

D: TRBD1
size: -
J: TRBJ2-7
V: TRBV11-2
DNA: TGTGCCAGCACTTGGACAGGGGACGAGCAGTACTTC
CDR3: CASTWTGDEQYF

D: TRBD1
size: many
J: TRBJ2-7
V: TRBV27
DNA: TGTGCCAGCAGTGATTGGGGGACAGGGGGTTACGAGCAGTACTTC
CDR3: CASSDWGTGGYEQYF

D: TRBD2
size: many
J: TRBJ2-5
V: TRBV11-2
DNA: TGTGCCAGCAGCTCGCTCCGAGGAACTAGCGTAGAAGAGACCCAGTACTTC
CDR3: CASSSLRGTSVEETQYF

D: -
size: many
J: TRBJ2-7
V: TRBV7-8
DNA: TGTGCCAGCAGCTTATACAAGCGCCATAGCTCCTACGAGCAGTACTTC
CDR3: CASSLYKRHSSYEQYF

D: TRBD2
size: few
J: TRBJ2-1
V: TRBV13
DNA: TGTGCCAGCAGCTCGGGACTAGCGAACCTCATGATCTTC
CDR3: CASSSGLANLMIF

D: -
size: many
J: TRBJ2-3
V: TRBV2
DNA: TGTGCCAGCAGAGGAAGTACGCAGTATTTT
CDR3: CASRGSTQYF

D: -
size: -
J: TRBJ1-1
V: TRBV5-5
DNA: TGTGCCAGCAGCCACCGGACCGAGAACACTGAAGCTTTCTTT
CDR3: CASSHRTENTEAFF

D: -
size: -
J: TRBJ2-7
V: TRBV5-5
DNA: TGTGCCAGCAGCTTGGTTGGGTCAGGGCAAAGATACGGGGACGAGCAGTACTTC
CDR3: CASSLVGSGQRYGDEQYF

D: -
size: few
J: TRBJ2-7
V: TRBV6-1
DNA: TGTGCCAGCAGTCCAACCTACAACTACGAGCAGTACTTC
CDR3: CASSPTYNYEQYF

D: -
size: many
J: TRBJ2-2
V: TRBV27
DNA: TGTGCCAGCAGTTTCGGCAGGGTCACCGGGGAGCTGTTTTTT
CDR3: CASSFGRVTGELFF

D: -
size: -
J: TRBJ2-7
V: TRBV3-1
DNA: TGTGCCAGCAGCCAAGATCAGGGCAACTCCTACGAGCAGTACTTC
CDR3: CASSQDQGNSYEQYF

D: -
size: few
J: TRBJ2-7
V: TRBV4-1
DNA: TGCGCCAGCAGCCAGGGATCGAGCGAGCAGTACTTC
CDR3: CASSQGSSEQYF

D: TRBD2
size: -
J: TRBJ2-7
V: TRBV11-1
DNA: TGTGCCAGCAGCTTGCCCCTAGCGGGAGTGCGGGAGCAGTACTTC
CDR3: CASSLPLAGVREQYF

D: TRBD1
size: few
J: TRBJ1-1
V: TRBV27
DNA: TGTGCCAGCAGTCTGGGGACAGGGGTGGCTTTCTTT
CDR3: CASSLGTGVAFF

D: -
size: few
J: TRBJ2-2
V: TRBV6-1
DNA: TGTGCCAGCATTAGAAGGGGAAACACCGGGGAGCTGTTTTTT
CDR3: CASIRRGNTGELFF

D: -
size: -
J: TRBJ1-3
V: TRBV9
DNA: TGTGCCAGCAGCGTAGCGGGGGTCTCTGGAAACACCATATATTTT
CDR3: CASSVAGVSGNTIYF

D: -
size: -
J: TRBJ1-4
V: TRBV5-1
DNA: TGCGCCAGCAGCCGAGGGTCGGCTAATGAAAAACTGTTTTTT
CDR3: CASSRGSANEKLFF

D: TRBD2
size: many
J: TRBJ2-7
V: TRBV5-1
DNA: TGCGCCAGCAGCTTGACGGGAGGGTTCTCCTACGAGCAGTACTTC
CDR3: CASSLTGGFSYEQYF